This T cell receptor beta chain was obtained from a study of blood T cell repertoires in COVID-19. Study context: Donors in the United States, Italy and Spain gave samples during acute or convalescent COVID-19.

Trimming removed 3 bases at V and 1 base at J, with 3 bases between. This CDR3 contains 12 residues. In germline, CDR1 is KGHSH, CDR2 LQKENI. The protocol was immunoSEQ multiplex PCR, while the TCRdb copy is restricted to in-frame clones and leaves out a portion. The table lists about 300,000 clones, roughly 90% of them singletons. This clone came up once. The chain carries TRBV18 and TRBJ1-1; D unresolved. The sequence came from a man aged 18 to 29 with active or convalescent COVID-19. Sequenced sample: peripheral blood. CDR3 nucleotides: TGTGCCAGCTCACCCAGGAACACTGAAGCTTTCTTT. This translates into CASSPRNTEAFF.